Detailed here is one T cell receptor beta chain. This record comes from a study of blood T cell repertoires in COVID-19. For the study at large: Acute and convalescent COVID-19 specimens originated in the United States, Italy and Spain. Sources were T cells, B-cell-depleted T cells, or PBMCs; the material itself was cDNA or gDNA.

Authors' analysis steps: Reference gene primer amplification yielded estimated nucleated cell counts. TCRdb keeps only in-frame clones here, not all; method: immunoSEQ multiplex PCR. V, J and clone size are those of that table, while D and trimming were read from the DNA. The repertoire holds around 140,000 clones, with 75% to 90% as singletons. CDR1 MNHEY and CDR2 SVGAGI come from the germline V gene. V shed 10 bases, J shed 4 bases, and the junction held 8 bases outside the gene matches. The CDR3 spans 13 residues. The chain joins TRBV6-5 to TRBJ1-1; 8 nucleotides match TRBD1. The receptor was derived from a woman in her fifties or sixties with acute or convalescent COVID-19. The material sequenced was peripheral blood. This chain's CDR3 is CATKLDRVTEAFF. The CDR3 nucleotides are TGTGCCACAAAACTGGACAGGGTCACTGAAGCTTTCTTT.